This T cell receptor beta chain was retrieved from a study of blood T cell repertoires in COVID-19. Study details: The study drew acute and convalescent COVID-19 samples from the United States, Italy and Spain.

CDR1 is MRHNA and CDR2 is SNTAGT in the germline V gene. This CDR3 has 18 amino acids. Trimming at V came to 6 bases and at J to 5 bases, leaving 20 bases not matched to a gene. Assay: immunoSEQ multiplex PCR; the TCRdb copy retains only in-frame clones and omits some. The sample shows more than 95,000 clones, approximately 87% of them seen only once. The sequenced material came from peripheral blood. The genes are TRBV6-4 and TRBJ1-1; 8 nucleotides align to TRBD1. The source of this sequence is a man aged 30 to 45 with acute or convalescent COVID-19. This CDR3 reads CASSPEIGQGYRRTEAFF. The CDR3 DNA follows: TGTGCCAGCAGCCCCGAAATAGGACAGGGCTACCGAAGAACTGAAGCTTTCTTT.